Listed below are T cell receptor beta chains from one sample, sequenced in a study of blood T cell repertoires in COVID-19. Measured with immunoSEQ multiplex PCR; TCRdb has only the in-frame clones, and not every one. The sample gives roughly 330,000 clones, approximately 90% of which show up once; roughly 8.9% is in the top ten. The specimen was peripheral blood. The source is a man aged 25-40 years with COVID-19, enrolled during active disease. CDR3s include the opening cysteine and the closing phenylalanine or tryptophan. The D gene is left open where the match is weak. Size values are once, few and many counts, or a class for expanded clones, and some rows have none.

j_call clone_size v_call d_call cdr3_aa cdr3_nt
TRBJ1-2 NA TRBV5-1 NA CASSLVLVYGYTF TGCGCCAGCAGCTTGGTCCTAGTCTATGGCTACACCTTC
TRBJ2-5 NA TRBV2 NA CASSEGDRVGGTQYF TGTGCCAGCAGTGAAGGAGACAGGGTCGGGGGGACCCAGTACTTC
TRBJ1-2 few TRBV27 NA CASSHRGFSYGYTF TGTGCCAGCAGCCATAGAGGGTTCAGCTATGGCTACACCTTC
TRBJ2-5 NA TRBV5-6 NA CASSLPPPLMGRGETQYF TGTGCCAGCAGCTTGCCCCCCCCATTGATGGGGCGAGGAGAGACCCAGTACTTC
TRBJ1-1 once TRBV9 NA CASSVGQGGMNTEAFF TGTGCCAGCAGCGTAGGCCAGGGCGGAATGAACACTGAAGCTTTCTTT
TRBJ1-2 NA TRBV6-2/TRBV6-3 NA CASSYSANYGYTF TGTGCCAGCAGCTACTCCGCTAACTATGGCTACACCTTC
TRBJ2-1 NA TRBV5-1 NA CASSLDHLKLNEQFF TGCGCCAGCAGCTTGGACCACCTAAAACTCAATGAGCAGTTCTTC
TRBJ1-2 NA TRBV30 TRBD1 CAWKLQGVSYGYTF TGTGCCTGGAAGTTACAGGGGGTATCATATGGCTACACCTTC
TRBJ2-3 NA TRBV5-1 TRBD2 CASSLVLAGDQGDTQYF TGCGCCAGCAGCTTGGTACTAGCGGGAGACCAGGGAGATACGCAGTATTTT
TRBJ1-2 NA TRBV7-2 TRBD1 CASSLPLNRGGYTF TGTGCCAGCAGTCTTCCTCTAAACAGGGGGGGCTACACCTTC
TRBJ1-1 NA TRBV6-5 NA CASSWDTLNTEAFF TGTGCCAGCAGTTGGGACACCTTAAACACTGAAGCTTTCTTT
TRBJ2-7 NA TRBV27 NA CASRTLSSYEQYF TGTGCCAGCAGGACTCTTTCGTCCTACGAGCAGTACTTC
TRBJ2-7 NA TRBV7-9 NA CASSSQGYEQYF TGTGCCAGCAGCTCTCAGGGTTACGAGCAGTACTTC
TRBJ2-1 NA TRBV9 TRBD2 CASSVSLLSGGAASQFF TGTGCCAGCAGCGTAAGCTTACTTAGCGGGGGGGCGGCGTCTCAGTTCTTC
TRBJ2-7 NA TRBV24-1 TRBD1 CATSDSTGQPYEQYF TGTGCCACCAGTGATTCTACGGGACAGCCCTACGAGCAGTACTTC
TRBJ2-7 NA TRBV27 NA CASSFVLSRVNEQYF TGTGCCAGCAGTTTCGTATTATCCAGGGTGAACGAGCAGTACTTC
TRBJ1-5 few TRBV27 NA CASSQDSPYQPQHF TGTGCCAGCAGTCAGGACAGTCCTTATCAGCCCCAGCATTTT
TRBJ1-5 NA TRBV19 NA CASSIGVRGHNQPQHF TGTGCCAGTAGTATAGGGGTCAGGGGTCACAATCAGCCCCAGCATTTT
TRBJ1-2 NA TRBV6-2/TRBV6-3 TRBD1 CASSYRQGANGYTF TGTGCCAGCAGTTACCGACAGGGGGCGAATGGCTACACCTTC
TRBJ1-4 NA TRBV18 NA CASSPPQARYEKLFF TGTGCCAGCTCACCCCCCCAGGCCCGTTATGAAAAACTGTTTTTT
TRBJ2-5 NA TRBV7-2 NA CASSTAGTYQETQYF TGTGCCAGCAGCACCGCCGGGACATACCAAGAGACCCAGTACTTC
TRBJ2-7 NA TRBV7-9 NA CASSPLVYEQYF TGTGCCAGCAGCCCGCTAGTGTACGAGCAGTACTTC
TRBJ1-4 NA TRBV28 TRBD1 CASSPLQGRSLF TGTGCCAGCAGTCCATTACAGGGGCGATCTCTTTTT
TRBJ2-7 once TRBV5-6 TRBD1 CASSFLDRGDEQYF TGTGCCAGCAGCTTCCTTGACAGGGGCGACGAGCAGTACTTC
TRBJ2-5 NA TRBV7-2 NA CASSFQPGSVGETQYF TGTGCCAGCAGCTTCCAACCCGGTTCCGTTGGAGAGACCCAGTACTTC
TRBJ2-4 NA TRBV3-1/TRBV3-2 NA CASSPWTPGAKNIQYF TGTGCCAGCAGCCCATGGACCCCAGGGGCCAAAAACATTCAGTACTTC
TRBJ1-3 NA TRBV29-1 NA CSVEGRGGSSGNTIYF TGCAGCGTTGAGGGTCGGGGCGGGAGCTCTGGAAACACCATATATTTT
TRBJ2-3 NA TRBV30 NA CACTPLSTQYF TGTGCCTGCACTCCCCTCTCCACGCAGTATTTT
TRBJ2-5 NA TRBV11-3 TRBD2 CASSPSGGAEETQYF TGTGCCAGCAGCCCTAGCGGGGGGGCCGAAGAGACCCAGTACTTC
TRBJ1-5 NA TRBV20-1 NA CSASGQPQHF TGCAGTGCTAGCGGTCAGCCCCAGCATTTT
TRBJ1-2 NA TRBV2 NA CASIGLERGFGYTF TGTGCCAGCATCGGATTAGAACGCGGGTTCGGCTACACCTTC
TRBJ1-2 NA TRBV19 TRBD1 CASSIGTAGRYTF TGTGCCAGTAGTATTGGGACAGCCGGTAGATACACCTTC
TRBJ2-7 NA TRBV7-9 TRBD1 CASSIGQGYEQYF TGTGCCAGCAGCATAGGACAGGGTTACGAGCAGTACTTC
TRBJ1-2 NA TRBV19 NA CASSIDTLTAYGYTF TGTGCCAGTAGTATAGATACCCTAACAGCCTATGGCTACACCTTC
TRBJ2-5 NA TRBV28 TRBD2 CASSLGGLETQYF TGTGCCAGCAGTTTGGGAGGGCTGGAGACCCAGTACTTC
TRBJ1-2 NA TRBV29-1 NA CSVDRTLYGYTF TGCAGCGTGGATCGGACACTTTATGGCTACACCTTC
TRBJ1-1 NA TRBV12-3/TRBV12-4 NA CASFRGEDTEAFF TGTGCCAGCTTCCGTGGGGAGGACACTGAAGCTTTCTTT
TRBJ2-3 NA TRBV4-2 TRBD2 CASSRETSGGGDTQYF TGTGCCAGCAGCCGCGAGACTAGCGGGGGAGGGGATACGCAGTATTTT
TRBJ2-7 NA TRBV18 TRBD1 CASSRTSGTGVEQYF TGTGCCAGCTCACGAACCTCCGGGACAGGGGTCGAGCAGTACTTC
TRBJ1-3 NA TRBV28 NA CASSLGTLGGNTIYF TGTGCCAGCAGTCTCGGCACCCTAGGAGGGAACACCATATATTTT
TRBJ2-3 NA TRBV4-2 TRBD2 CASSQDPGASGGAGTDTQYF TGTGCCAGCAGCCAAGATCCCGGGGCTAGCGGGGGGGCCGGCACAGATACGCAGTATTTT
TRBJ1-1 NA TRBV28 TRBD1 CASSSDRGPIDTEAFF TGTGCCAGCAGTTCTGACAGGGGGCCCATAGACACTGAAGCTTTCTTT
TRBJ2-1 NA TRBV4-3 TRBD2 CASSPRPAGVYNEQFF TGCGCCAGCAGCCCCAGGCCAGCGGGGGTGTACAATGAGCAGTTCTTC
TRBJ1-1 NA TRBV7-3 TRBD1 CASSLDRDLEAFF TGTGCCAGCAGCTTGGACAGGGACCTTGAAGCTTTCTTT
TRBJ2-7 NA TRBV12-3/TRBV12-4 NA CASSLLSYEQYF TGTGCCAGCAGTTTACTGAGCTACGAGCAGTACTTC
TRBJ1-1 NA TRBV30 TRBD1 CAWAGGYTEAFF TGTGCCTGGGCAGGGGGATACACTGAAGCTTTCTTT
TRBJ2-7 few TRBV7-6 TRBD2 CASSLGPTSLSSYEQYF TGTGCCAGCAGCTTGGGGCCGACTAGCTTAAGCTCCTACGAGCAGTACTTC
TRBJ1-5 NA TRBV7-9 TRBD1 CASSVGQGANQPQHF TGTGCCAGCAGCGTCGGACAGGGGGCGAATCAGCCCCAGCATTTT
TRBJ2-3 NA TRBV5-4 TRBD1 CASSLAQGQAGPDTQYF TGTGCCAGCAGCTTGGCCCAGGGACAGGCGGGCCCAGATACGCAGTATTTT
TRBJ2-2 NA TRBV7-3 TRBD2 CASSLIASGVTGELFF TGTGCCAGCAGCTTAATTGCTAGCGGGGTTACCGGGGAGCTGTTTTTT